One sample yielded the 28 T cell receptor beta chains listed below, sequenced in a study of T cells in Graves' hyperthyroidism and ophthalmopathy. Researchers took RNA transcripts and amplified the TCR beta CDR3 regions from them. An initial round of RT-PCR targeting the TCR CDR3 relied on the HTBI primer set. Via MiXCR, TCRdb re-called the multiplex PCR reads, giving one row per CDR3 protein. The table has fewer than 900,000 distinct CDR3 sequences, about 19% seen once. Sequencing was performed on blood. The receptors here all came from a woman between 50 and 59 years old with Graves' hyperthyroidism that later progressed to Graves' ophthalmopathy.

This chain uses TRBV20-1 with TRBJ1-1; no firm D call. Trimming took off 6 bases at V and 5 bases at J, with 16 bases between the two ends. The germline V gene encodes CDR1 DFQATT and CDR2 SNEGSKA (reference sequence). This CDR3 comprises 13 residues. CDR3 amino acids: CSAYKVRGTEAFF. The CDR3 DNA reads TGCAGTGCATACAAGGTCAGAGGGACTGAAGCTTTCTTT.

Only a few counts were recorded for this clonotype. The gene calls are TRBV19 and TRBJ1-6, with D hard to call. V dropped 7 bases and J dropped 8 bases, with 15 bases sitting between them. The germline V gene has CDR1 LNHDA and CDR2 SQIVND (reference sequence). The CDR3 extends over 14 amino acids. The CDR3 sequence is CASTSGSDYSPLHF. As DNA, the CDR3 is TGTGCCAGTACCTCAGGATCCGACTATTCACCCCTCCACTTT. The full variable domain, in which reference TRBV19 and TRBJ1-6 provide the parts outside the CDR3, is DGGITQSPKYLFRKEGQNVTLSCEQNLNHDAMYWYRQDPGQGLRLIYYSQIVNDFQKGDIAEGYSVSREKKESFPLTVTSAQKNPTAFYLCASTSGSDYSPLHFGNGTRLTVT.

The chain carries TRBV19 and TRBJ2-2; D tentatively reads TRBD1 or TRBD2 (7 bases each). CDR1 and CDR2 (germline): LNHDA, SQIVND (reference sequence). Trimming removed 5 bases from V and 3 bases from J, with 22 bases in between. The CDR3 has 18 residues. The DNA for the CDR3 is TGTGCCAGTAGTTGGGGCCGGTTGGGAGGGGGCCACACCGGGGAGCTGTTTTTT. Translation: CASSWGRLGGGHTGELFF.

The CDR3 region is CASSFGPGDDEQFF. CDR3 coding DNA: TGTGCCAGTAGTTTTGGCCCGGGGGACGATGAGCAGTTCTTC. The genes are TRBV19 and TRBJ2-1; D perhaps matches TRBD2 (6 bases). This CDR3 is 14 amino acids long. Germline CDR1 reads LNHDA; CDR2 reads SQIVND (reference sequence). The ends were cut back, 5 bases at V and 8 bases at J, with 16 bases in the middle.

About this clonotype itself: A single base separates this from a much larger clone, so it may be a read error. The chain uses TRBV27 and TRBJ2-5, with 11 bases matching TRBD1. The V segment lost 5 bases and the J segment 7 bases; nucleotides outside the gene matches: 15. Germline V lookup: CDR1 MNHEY, CDR2 SMNVEV (reference sequence). This CDR3 has 17 amino acids. CDR3 loop: CASSPPGDRGDEGTQYF. The DNA for the CDR3 is TGTGCCAGCAGTCCACCAGGGGACAGGGGGGATGAAGGGACCCAGTACTTC.

The chain couples TRBV16 to TRBJ1-1; D remains unclear. CDR3 length: 16 amino acids. Trimming took off 1 base at V and 1 base at J, with 13 bases between the two ends. The germline CDR1 and CDR2 sequences are KGHSY and FQNENV. The CDR3 nucleotides are TGTGCCAGCAGCCAATTGGATCAGGCCAGGAACACTGAAGCTTTCTTT. Protein: CASSQLDQARNTEAFF.

The rearrangement joins TRBV7-2 to TRBJ2-1; D is perhaps TRBD1 or TRBD2 (5 bases each). Trimming pared 5 bases from V and 9 bases from J, leaving 14 bases between. This CDR3 contains 13 residues. Germline assignment: CDR1 SGHTA and CDR2 FQGNSA. The CDR3 DNA follows: TGTGCCAGCAGCGGAACGTGGGGGAGTGAGCAGTTCTTC. Amino acids: CASSGTWGSEQFF.

The CDR3: CASILPGHYYEQYF. The DNA of the CDR3 is TGTGCCAGCATCCTACCGGGACACTACTACGAGCAGTACTTC. The chain uses TRBV3-1 and TRBJ2-7; possibly TRBD1 for D (6 bases). Germline V gives CDR1 LGHDT, CDR2 YNNKEL (reference sequence). The CDR3 covers 14 residues. Trimming shortened V by 7 bases and J by 3 bases, and 16 bases separated the two germline ends.

This rearrangement joins TRBV5-4 to TRBJ1-4; TRBD1 aligns across 9 bases. With V trimmed by 3 bases and J by 7 bases, 4 bases remained unmatched. The germline CDR1 and CDR2 sequences are SGHNT and YYREEE (reference sequence). This CDR3 is built from 14 residues. This CDR3 reads CASSYRGRGEKLFF. DNA of the CDR3: TGTGCCAGCAGCTACAGGGGGCGCGGTGAAAAACTGTTTTTT. Combining the CDR3 with reference TRBV5-4 and TRBJ1-4 gives the whole variable domain ETGVTQSPTHLIKTRGQQVTLRCSSQSGHNTVSWYQQALGQGPQFIFQYYREEENGRGNFPPRFSGLQFPNYSSELNVNALELDDSALYLCASSYRGRGEKLFFGSGTQLSVL.

This clonotype showed up many times. The rearrangement uses TRBV5-1 and TRBJ1-1; D is unclear. This CDR3 is 15 amino acids long. CDR1 and CDR2 from the germline V gene are SGHRS and YFSETQ. Trimming shortened V by 0 bases and J by 7 bases, and 16 bases separated the two germline ends. The chain's CDR3 is CASSLEGVTYDEAFF. The CDR3 DNA sequence: TGCGCCAGCAGCTTGGAGGGCGTTACTTATGATGAAGCTTTCTTT.

This clonotype was detected only a few times. The CDR3 sequence is CASNLQQGAGGYTF. CDR3 in DNA: TGTGCCAGCAACCTCCAACAGGGGGCAGGGGGCTACACCTTC. The chain carries TRBV28 and TRBJ1-2; TRBD1 agrees at 9 bases. After removal of 7 bases from V and 8 bases from J, the junction contained 11 bases not matched to a gene. Germline assignment: CDR1 MDHEN and CDR2 SYDVKM. The CDR3 runs to 14 residues.

Only a few counts were recorded for this clonotype. The chain is built from TRBV4-1 and TRBJ1-4; D not resolved. The germline V and J ends were trimmed by 1 base and 10 bases, with 7 bases remaining between them. Germline-derived CDR1 and CDR2 are MGHRA and YSYEKL. The CDR3 runs 12 residues. CDR3 sequence reads: CASSQVMGKLFF. CDR3 sequence (DNA): TGCGCCAGCAGCCAAGTCATGGGAAAACTGTTTTTT.

This chain connects TRBV5-1 to TRBJ2-3; TRBD1 might be the D (6 bases). CDR1 and CDR2 from the germline V gene are SGHRS and YFSETQ. The CDR3 sequence is 15 residues long. The ends were cut back, 4 bases at V and 1 base at J, with 13 bases in the middle. CDR3 bases: TGCGCCAGCAGCCCCACAGGGATTGGCACAGATACGCAGTATTTT. This sequence encodes CASSPTGIGTDTQYF.

In its sample, this clonotype was seen a few times. The chain couples TRBV12-3 or TRBV12-4 to TRBJ2-3; D might be TRBD1 (6 bases). Deletions cut 0 bases from V and 2 bases from J, with 9 bases between. CDR3 size: 15 residues. The CDR3 nucleotides are TGTGCCAGCAGTTTAGCGGGGGCGTTCACAGATACGCAGTATTTT. It translates to CASSLAGAFTDTQYF.

V and J are TRBV19 and TRBJ2-5, with 11 positions matching TRBD2. The V gene's germline CDR1 is LNHDA and CDR2 SQIVND (reference sequence). Trimming at V came to 5 bases and at J to 5 bases, leaving 4 bases not matched to a gene. The CDR3 extends over 14 amino acids. This chain's CDR3 is CASSLAGGTETQYF. The CDR3 DNA sequence: TGTGCCAGTAGTCTAGCGGGGGGAACGGAGACCCAGTACTTC.

The rearrangement joins TRBV6-1 to TRBJ2-7; TRBD2 is a possible D gene (6 bases). The germline V and J ends were trimmed by 1 base and 3 bases, with 13 bases remaining between them. The CDR3 spans 15 residues. Germline V gives CDR1 MNHNS, CDR2 SASEGT. The CDR3 nucleotides read TGTGCCAGCAGTGAAGTACCTAGCGACTACTACGAGCAGTACTTC. It codes for CASSEVPSDYYEQYF.

The V call is TRBV6-2 or TRBV6-3, the J call TRBJ2-7, with 7 bases fitting TRBD1. Losses at the gene ends were 2 bases for V and 5 bases for J; bases not matched to a gene: 9. Germline lookup yields CDR1 MNHEY and CDR2 SVGEGT. CDR3 length equals 15 residues. This chain's CDR3 is CASSYTDRDGHEQYF. CDR3 coding DNA: TGTGCCAGCAGTTACACCGACAGGGATGGGCACGAGCAGTACTTC.

The CDR3 here is CASSQDGDRGDYGYTF. In DNA form, the CDR3 reads TGTGCCAGCAGCCAAGATGGGGACAGGGGGGACTATGGCTACACCTTC. The chain is built from TRBV4-2 and TRBJ1-2; 11 bases fit TRBD1. The J segment lost 3 bases and the V segment lost 0 bases, leaving 3 bases of the junction unmatched. The CDR3 is made up of 16 amino acids. Germline CDR1 reads LGHNA; CDR2 reads YNFKEQ.

The rearrangement joins TRBV7-9 to TRBJ1-1; D gene uncertain. The V gene's germline CDR1 is SEHNR and CDR2 FQNEAQ (reference sequence). Between the trimmed V and J ends, which lost 7 bases and 2 bases, there was a span of 17 bases. The CDR3 contains 15 residues. The CDR3 loop is CASTNRDMGNTEAFF. The CDR3 bases are TGTGCCAGCACCAACCGGGATATGGGTAACACTGAAGCTTTCTTT.

There are many counts of this clonotype. The CDR3 nucleotides read TGTGCCAGCAGCTTAGGCTTGGTTAACTATGGCTACACCTTC. It encodes CASSLGLVNYGYTF. The chain has TRBV11-2 and TRBJ1-2; D gene unclear. This CDR3 has 14 amino acids. Germline V gene data show CDR1 as SGHAT and CDR2 as FQNNGV. V was clipped by 1 base and J by 1 base, with 7 bases between them.

J is TRBJ1-4 and V is TRBV3-1; the D gene is possibly TRBD1 (6 bases). CDR1 LGHDT and CDR2 YNNKEL come from the germline V gene (reference sequence). The CDR3 spans 18 residues. V was shortened by 0 bases and J by 5 bases, with 19 bases between the two germline ends. The CDR3 nucleotides are TGTGCCAGCAGCCAAGAGGAGCGAACAGGGTGGGGCAATGAAAAACTGTTTTTT. Translated, it gives CASSQEERTGWGNEKLFF.

This chain uses TRBV7-2 with TRBJ2-1; D not certain. In germline, CDR1 is SGHTA, CDR2 FQGNSA. The CDR3 is 16 amino acids. V dropped 5 bases and J dropped 0 bases, with 14 bases sitting between them. CDR3 in amino acids: CASSPIFADSYNEQFF. CDR3 nucleotide sequence: TGTGCCAGCAGCCCCATTTTCGCGGACTCCTACAATGAGCAGTTCTTC.

This clonotype was observed a few times. This chain connects TRBV7-8 to TRBJ2-5; D not resolved. This CDR3 has 14 amino acids. Germline V lookup: CDR1 SGHVS, CDR2 FQNEAQ. Trimming removed 1 base from V and 5 bases from J, with 11 bases in between. The chain's CDR3 is CASSLGVSPETQYF. The CDR3 DNA sequence: TGTGCCAGCAGCTTAGGAGTTAGCCCCGAGACCCAGTACTTC.

This clonotype was counted a few times. The rearrangement links TRBV5-1 to TRBJ1-6; tentatively, D is TRBD1 (6 bases). Trimming took off 2 bases at V and 4 bases at J, with 7 bases between the two ends. The CDR3 has 14 amino acids. Germline V gives CDR1 SGHRS, CDR2 YFSETQ. CDR3 coding DNA: TGCGCCAGCAGCTTCGGACAGTATAATTCACCCCTCCACTTT. Its protein product is CASSFGQYNSPLHF.

The genes are TRBV5-1 and TRBJ1-1; no definite D call. Germline CDR1 is SGHRS and CDR2 is YFSETQ. Trimming took 6 bases from V and 2 from J, leaving 11 bases between them. This CDR3 spans 13 amino acids. This CDR3 is CASKRSGNTEAFF. CDR3 sequence (DNA): TGCGCCAGCAAAAGGTCAGGTAACACTGAAGCTTTCTTT.

This clonotype was recorded at least ten times. This chain uses TRBV29-1 with TRBJ2-5; TRBD1 matches 7 bases. In germline, CDR1 is SQVTM, CDR2 ANQGSEA. Trimming at V came to 1 base and at J to 4 bases, leaving 6 bases not matched to a gene. CDR3 length: 14 residues. This CDR3 reads CSVEATGRPETQYF. CDR3 coding DNA: TGCAGCGTTGAAGCGACAGGGCGGCCAGAGACCCAGTACTTC. The whole variable domain, filled in from reference TRBV29-1 and TRBJ2-5, reads SAVISQKPSRDICQRGTSLTIQCQVDSQVTMMFWYRQQPGQSLTLIATANQGSEATYESGFVIDKFPISRPNLTFSTLTVSNMSPEDSSIYLCSVEATGRPETQYFGPGTRLLVL.

This clonotype was seen ten or more times. This chain links TRBV30 with TRBJ1-2; D may be TRBD1 (6 bases). Trimming took 2 bases from V and 4 from J, leaving 11 bases between them. Germline V gene sequence: CDR1 GTSNPN, CDR2 SVGIG (reference sequence). This CDR3 has 13 amino acids. The CDR3 loop is CAWSSDSRYGYTF. The CDR3 region has the DNA TGTGCCTGGAGTTCGGACAGCCGCTATGGCTACACCTTC.

The chain links TRBV2 to TRBJ2-2, with D uncertain. Germline-derived CDR1 and CDR2 are SNHLY and FYNNEI. Trimming stripped 7 bases from V and 0 bases from J, with 12 bases between. CDR3 length equals 15 residues. The CDR3 sequence: CASKGGDTNTGELFF. The CDR3 DNA sequence: TGTGCCAGCAAGGGTGGGGATACGAACACCGGGGAGCTGTTTTTT.